This TCR beta chain was found in a study of cytomegalovirus exposure and HLA in healthy donors. 60 Vbeta and 13 Jbeta primers were used in PCR. The protocol was immunoSEQ multiplex PCR, while the TCRdb copy is restricted to in-frame clones and leaves out a portion. The table has roughly 120,000 clones, about two thirds seen once. Overall study results and limits: TCR beta sequences numbering about 17,000 were associated with HLA alleles at 0.05 false discovery rate in a later analysis.

Note on this clone: Antigen unknown.

Germline assignment: CDR1 MGHDK and CDR2 SYGVNS. This CDR3 spans 16 amino acids. Trimming at V came to 2 bases and at J to 4 bases, leaving 10 bases not matched to a gene. This clonotype originated in a man aged 35-49 years in good health and CMV-seropositive. The specimen was PBMCs. The chain has TRBV25-1 and TRBJ2-5; 7 bases agree with TRBD1. The CDR3 DNA reads TGTGCCAGCAGTGAAAGTGGACAGGTCGGTAGAGAGACCCAGTACTTC. Its protein is CASSESGQVGRETQYF.